The entry that follows covers one T cell receptor (beta chain) sequence. A read error may produce the germline difference seen at one junction end. These data come from a study of shared clonotypes between healthy human individuals. The assay was immunoSEQ multiplex PCR, and TCRdb's table has in-frame clones only and misses some. In the table there are roughly 2,500,000 clones, approximately 94% of which are singletons. CDR1 is MDHEN and CDR2 is SYDVKM in the germline V gene. This CDR3 comprises 14 residues. The TCR was taken from a man aged 18 to 30 in good health. Some clones in this sample may be carry-over from other donors' samples. The chain couples TRBV28 to TRBJ1-5; D gene uncertain. The sample comprised naive CD4+ T cells from PBMCs. The subset is: CD45RA+ positively selected. The CDR3 region has the DNA TGTGCCAGCGGTTTCTACGGGAGCAATCAGCCCCAGCATTTT. Translating it yields CASGFYGSNQPQHF.